This is a list of T cell receptor beta chains from one sample in a study of blood T cell repertoires in COVID-19. Clones were sequenced by immunoSEQ multiplex PCR, and TCRdb holds only the in-frame ones, with some missing. The table has fewer than 150,000 clones, around four fifths seen once. Sequencing input: peripheral blood. Receptors were obtained from an older man with acute or convalescent COVID-19. CDR3s include the opening cysteine and the closing phenylalanine or tryptophan. Fields, in order: clone size, J gene, D gene, V gene, CDR3 protein, CDR3 DNA. A D gene is named only where the DNA matches it firmly. For some rows the clone size is stated as once, few or many, or as a class when expanded; others skip it.

.	TRBJ1-4	.	TRBV7-9	CASSLDGALGEKLFF	TGTGCCAGCAGCTTAGATGGGGCGTTGGGTGAAAAACTGTTTTTT
.	TRBJ2-2	.	TRBV3-1/TRBV3-2	CASSLGGPGELFF	TGTGCCAGCAGCCTGGGGGGGCCCGGGGAGCTGTTTTTT
.	TRBJ2-1	TRBD1	TRBV9	CASSARTGISYNEQFF	TGTGCCAGCAGCGCCCGGACAGGGATCTCCTACAATGAGCAGTTCTTC
once	TRBJ1-1	TRBD1	TRBV28	CASSLSSGGTEAFF	TGTGCCAGCAGTTTATCGTCAGGGGGCACTGAAGCTTTCTTT
.	TRBJ1-6	TRBD1	TRBV28	CASRPGTARYNSPLHF	TGTGCCAGCAGACCCGGGACAGCGAGGTATAATTCACCCCTCCACTTT
.	TRBJ1-5	.	TRBV1	CTSTQLAGKRSNQPQHF	TGCACCAGCACCCAACTCGCGGGGAAGAGGAGCAATCAGCCCCAGCATTTT
.	TRBJ1-1	.	TRBV3-1/TRBV3-2	CASSQVGTEAFF	TGTGCCAGCAGCCAAGTCGGGACAGAAGCTTTCTTT
.	TRBJ2-3	TRBD2	TRBV5-1	CASSLARWEGRTDTQYF	TGCGCCAGCAGCTTGGCCAGATGGGAGGGACGCACAGATACGCAGTATTTT
.	TRBJ1-5	TRBD1	TRBV6-6	CASSYEGQPNQPQHF	TGTGCCAGCAGTTACGAGGGACAGCCTAATCAGCCCCAGCATTTT
few	TRBJ2-7	.	TRBV7-8	CASSLDRVNEQYF	TGTGCCAGCAGCTTAGACAGGGTTAACGAGCAGTACTTC
.	TRBJ2-1	.	TRBV6-6	CASSYRTRNNEQFF	TGTGCCAGCAGTTACCGAACTAGAAACAATGAGCAGTTCTTC
.	TRBJ2-5	TRBD2	TRBV7-2	CASSAAGTSVKETQYF	TGTGCCAGCAGCGCCGCCGGGACTAGCGTAAAAGAGACCCAGTACTTC
.	TRBJ1-2	TRBD1	TRBV5-1	CASSLRIGGDYGYTF	TGCGCCAGCAGCTTAAGGATAGGGGGCGACTATGGCTACACCTTC
.	TRBJ1-4	TRBD1	TRBV18	CASSPPTYAGQNNEKLFF	TGTGCCAGCTCACCACCAACTTACGCGGGACAGAATAATGAAAAACTGTTTTTT
.	TRBJ2-5	TRBD1	TRBV7-2	CASSGTGDQETQYF	TGTGCCAGCAGCGGTACAGGGGATCAGGAGACCCAGTACTTC
.	TRBJ2-3	.	TRBV5-8	CASSRVGGLSTDTQYF	TGTGCCAGCAGCCGGGTGGGCGGACTTAGCACAGATACGCAGTATTTT
.	TRBJ1-6	.	TRBV5-5	CASSLVQGPYSPLHF	TGTGCCAGCAGCTTGGTTCAGGGGCCTTATTCACCCCTCCACTTT
once	TRBJ2-3	.	TRBV7-3	CASSLRYDPADDTQYF	TGTGCCAGCAGCTTAAGGTACGACCCCGCGGATGATACGCAGTATTTT
.	TRBJ2-2	TRBD1	TRBV13	CASSRTGGGLNTGELFF	TGTGCCAGCAGTAGAACAGGGGGCGGATTGAACACCGGGGAGCTGTTTTTT
.	TRBJ2-1	TRBD1	TRBV6-1	CASSESGGPYNEQFF	TGTGCCAGCAGTGAATCAGGGGGCCCGTACAATGAGCAGTTCTTC
.	TRBJ2-3	TRBD1	TRBV11-2	CASSLERGRGRQDTQYF	TGTGCCAGCAGCTTAGAAAGGGGCAGGGGGCGTCAAGATACGCAGTATTTT
.	TRBJ1-5	TRBD1	TRBV3-1/TRBV3-2	CASSQQGAGSGPQHF	TGTGCCAGCAGCCAACAGGGGGCTGGTAGCGGGCCCCAGCATTTT
.	TRBJ1-2	TRBD1	TRBV2	CASSEATGGTYGYTF	TGTGCCAGCAGTGAAGCGACAGGGGGCACCTATGGCTACACCTTC
.	TRBJ2-3	TRBD2	TRBV5-4	CASSLRTSGNTDTQYF	TGTGCCAGCAGCTTAAGGACTAGCGGAAATACAGATACGCAGTATTTT
once	TRBJ1-2	TRBD1	TRBV12-3/TRBV12-4	CASSTDRLGGYTF	TGTGCCAGCAGTACGGACAGGTTAGGTGGCTACACCTTC
.	TRBJ1-2	TRBD1	TRBV29-1	CSVEEGTGGYGYTF	TGCAGCGTTGAAGAGGGGACAGGTGGATATGGCTACACCTTC
.	TRBJ1-1	.	TRBV6-1	CASSDAARGRTEAFF	TGTGCCAGCAGTGATGCCGCGCGAGGTCGGACTGAAGCTTTCTTT
.	TRBJ2-2	.	TRBV5-1	CASSLNSGELFF	TGCGCCAGCAGCTTGAACTCCGGGGAGCTGTTTTTT
few	TRBJ2-2	.	TRBV6-2/TRBV6-3	CASSFRGNSNTGELFF	TGTGCCAGCAGCTTCAGGGGAAATTCGAACACCGGGGAGCTGTTTTTT
.	TRBJ1-5	.	TRBV5-1	CASSWTGDQPQHF	TGCGCCAGCAGCTGGACGGGGGATCAGCCCCAGCATTTT
.	TRBJ2-1	TRBD2	TRBV5-6	CASSLGLAGEQFF	TGTGCCAGCAGCTTGGGACTAGCCGGTGAGCAGTTCTTC
.	TRBJ2-3	.	TRBV7-7	CASSLDGSGMDTQYF	TGTGCTAGCAGCTTAGATGGGTCAGGGATGGATACGCAGTATTTT
.	TRBJ2-3	.	TRBV18	CASSPTLGVTDTQYF	TGTGCCAGCTCACCCACCCTGGGAGTTACAGATACGCAGTATTTT
.	TRBJ1-1	.	TRBV7-2	CASSLNGPGMAEAFF	TGTGCCAGCAGCTTAAATGGTCCGGGTATGGCTGAAGCTTTCTTT
.	TRBJ2-1	TRBD2	TRBV5-1	CASSLRTSGGASYEQFF	TGCGCCAGCAGCTTGCGGACTAGCGGGGGGGCTAGCTATGAGCAGTTCTTC
.	TRBJ1-2	.	TRBV6-6	CASSRTGIVAVNYGYTF	TGTGCCAGCAGTCGAACAGGGATAGTTGCAGTGAACTATGGCTACACCTTC
.	TRBJ1-1	TRBD1	TRBV5-1	CASSLVTGGLDTEAFF	TGCGCCAGCAGCTTGGTAACAGGGGGCCTGGACACTGAAGCTTTCTTT
.	TRBJ2-5	.	TRBV7-2	CASSLEVNSRLETQYF	TGTGCCAGCAGCTTAGAAGTGAACAGCAGATTAGAGACCCAGTACTTC
.	TRBJ1-5	.	TRBV3-1/TRBV3-2	CASSQGHYSNQPQHF	TGTGCCAGCAGCCAAGGACATTATAGCAATCAGCCCCAGCATTTT
.	TRBJ1-1	.	TRBV6-5	CASSRGQESTEAFF	TGTGCCAGCAGTAGGGGCCAAGAGAGCACTGAAGCTTTCTTT
.	TRBJ1-5	TRBD1	TRBV18	CASSPGTGDQPQHF	TGTGCCAGCTCACCCGGGACAGGGGATCAGCCCCAGCATTTT
.	TRBJ2-3	TRBD2	TRBV6-5	CASSYRAGGTDTQYF	TGTGCCAGCAGCTACCGGGCGGGGGGCACAGATACGCAGTATTTT
few	TRBJ2-7	TRBD2	TRBV4-1	CASSRGTSANSYEQYF	TGCGCCAGCAGCCGGGGTACTAGCGCAAACTCCTACGAGCAGTACTTC
.	TRBJ2-1	TRBD2	TRBV28	CASTPGGSYNEQFF	TGTGCCAGCACCCCGGGGGGTTCCTACAATGAGCAGTTCTTC
.	TRBJ2-1	.	TRBV27	CASSFVQSSYNEQFF	TGTGCCAGCAGTTTTGTACAGAGCTCCTACAATGAGCAGTTCTTC
.	TRBJ1-1	TRBD1	TRBV11-2	CASSLGVDRGAEAFF	TGTGCCAGCAGCTTAGGAGTTGACAGGGGCGCTGAAGCTTTCTTT
.	TRBJ2-7	TRBD2	TRBV2	CASSDSGVLRQYF	TGTGCCAGCAGTGATAGCGGGGTGTTGCGGCAGTACTTC
.	TRBJ2-7	TRBD1	TRBV3-1/TRBV3-2	CASSARQGINEQYF	TGTGCCAGCAGCGCTAGACAGGGAATTAACGAGCAGTACTTC
.	TRBJ1-4	.	TRBV4-1	CASSLSQQGGQKLFF	TGCGCCAGCAGCCTCAGTCAACAGGGAGGGCAAAAACTGTTTTTT
.	TRBJ1-5	.	TRBV7-9	CASSLGSGSTNQPQHF	TGTGCCAGCAGCTTAGGATCCGGGAGTACCAATCAGCCCCAGCATTTT
.	TRBJ1-6	.	TRBV5-6	CASSTTLSLSLHF	TGTGCCAGCAGCACGACATTGTCGCTGTCCCTCCACTTT
.	TRBJ2-2	.	TRBV11-2	CASSLLTGTPFGELFF	TGTGCCAGCAGCTTACTGACTGGGACTCCCTTCGGGGAGCTGTTTTTT
.	TRBJ1-5	.	TRBV12-5	CASAVTGPNQPQHF	TGTGCTAGTGCCGTCACAGGGCCCAATCAGCCCCAGCATTTT
.	TRBJ2-3	TRBD2	TRBV5-1	CASSHGLAGGQADTQYF	TGCGCCAGCAGTCACGGACTAGCGGGGGGGCAAGCAGATACGCAGTATTTT
.	TRBJ2-1	.	TRBV24-1	CATSDLSRDNEQFF	TGTGCCACCAGTGATTTGAGCAGGGACAATGAGCAGTTCTTC
.	TRBJ1-1	.	TRBV11-2	CASSLVRGRGTEAFF	TGTGCCAGCAGCTTAGTTAGAGGAAGGGGCACTGAAGCTTTCTTT
.	TRBJ2-5	TRBD2	TRBV20-1	CSASIRLAGYSETQYF	TGCAGTGCTAGTATCAGACTAGCGGGGTATTCAGAGACCCAGTACTTC
.	TRBJ2-5	.	TRBV7-9	CASSDRRGALQETQYF	TGTGCCAGCAGCGACCGCCGCGGGGCGTTGCAAGAGACCCAGTACTTC
.	TRBJ2-7	TRBD1	TRBV19	CATTDRSSYEQYF	TGTGCCACTACGGACAGGAGCTCCTACGAGCAGTACTTC
many	TRBJ2-2	.	TRBV7-2	CASSLLLHRWTGELFF	TGTGCCAGCAGCTTGCTCCTCCACAGGTGGACCGGGGAGCTGTTTTTT